A selection of T cell receptor beta chains follows, all from one sample in a study of T cell responses to AZD1222 COVID-19 vaccine. The protocol was immunoSEQ multiplex PCR, while the TCRdb copy is restricted to in-frame clones and leaves out a portion. Here the sample spans about 180,000 clones, just under 95% being singletons. This sample comprised peripheral blood, obtained 28 days after the second dose of the MenACWY control vaccine. The receptors shown here come from an adult who received the MenACWY meningococcal vaccine as a control. Both conserved end residues are part of each CDR3. The D gene is left open where the match is weak.

J gene: TRBJ2-6; D gene: .; V gene: TRBV4-3; CDR3 DNA: TGCGCCAGCAGCCAGGAATGGACAGTAGCTGGGGCCAACGTCCTGACTTTC; CDR3 protein: CASSQEWTVAGANVLTF
J gene: TRBJ2-1; D gene: TRBD2; V gene: TRBV5-1; CDR3 DNA: TGCGCCAGCAGCGCGGCTAGCGGGGGGTACCTCAATGAGCAGTTCTTC; CDR3 protein: CASSAASGGYLNEQFF
J gene: TRBJ2-7; D gene: .; V gene: TRBV3-1/TRBV3-2; CDR3 DNA: TGTGCCAGCAGCCAAGATCCCCCACCCGAGCAGTACTTC; CDR3 protein: CASSQDPPPEQYF
J gene: TRBJ2-1; D gene: .; V gene: TRBV11-2; CDR3 DNA: TGTGCCAGCAGCCGGGGGACCGAGCAGTTCTTC; CDR3 protein: CASSRGTEQFF
J gene: TRBJ2-7; D gene: TRBD2; V gene: TRBV28; CDR3 DNA: TGTGCCAGCAGTCCCTCCGGCCTAGCGGACTTCTACGAGCAGTACTTC; CDR3 protein: CASSPSGLADFYEQYF
J gene: TRBJ1-2; D gene: .; V gene: TRBV9; CDR3 DNA: TGTGCCAGCAGCGTTGGTGGGGAGTATGGCTACACCTTC; CDR3 protein: CASSVGGEYGYTF
J gene: TRBJ2-7; D gene: TRBD1; V gene: TRBV29-1; CDR3 DNA: TGCAGCGTGGGGACAGGGGAAGGCGAGCAGTACTTC; CDR3 protein: CSVGTGEGEQYF
J gene: TRBJ1-1; D gene: TRBD1; V gene: TRBV2; CDR3 DNA: TGTGCCAGCAGCCTAGGGACAGGGAGAACGGCTTTCTTT; CDR3 protein: CASSLGTGRTAFF
J gene: TRBJ1-2; D gene: .; V gene: TRBV2; CDR3 DNA: TGTGCCAGCAGTGATATCGGCCCCAACTATGGCTACACCTTC; CDR3 protein: CASSDIGPNYGYTF
J gene: TRBJ1-2; D gene: .; V gene: TRBV7-2; CDR3 DNA: TGTGCCAGCTCTGTGGCGGGGAAAGGTAAAGGCTATGGCTACACCTTC; CDR3 protein: CASSVAGKGKGYGYTF